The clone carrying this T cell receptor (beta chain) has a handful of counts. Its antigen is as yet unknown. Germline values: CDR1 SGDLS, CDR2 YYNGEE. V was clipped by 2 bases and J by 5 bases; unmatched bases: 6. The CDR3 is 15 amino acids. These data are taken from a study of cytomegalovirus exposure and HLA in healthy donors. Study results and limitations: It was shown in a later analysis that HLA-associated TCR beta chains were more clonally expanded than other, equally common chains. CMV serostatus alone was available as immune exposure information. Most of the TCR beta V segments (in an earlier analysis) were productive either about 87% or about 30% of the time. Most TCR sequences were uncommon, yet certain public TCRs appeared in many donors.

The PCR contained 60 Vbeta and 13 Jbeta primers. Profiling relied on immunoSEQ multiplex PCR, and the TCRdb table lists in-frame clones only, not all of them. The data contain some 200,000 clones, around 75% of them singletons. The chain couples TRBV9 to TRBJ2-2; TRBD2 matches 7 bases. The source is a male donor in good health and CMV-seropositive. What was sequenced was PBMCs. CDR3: CASSVRLAPTGELFF. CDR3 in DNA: TGTGCCAGCAGCGTTCGACTAGCACCTACCGGGGAGCTGTTTTTT.